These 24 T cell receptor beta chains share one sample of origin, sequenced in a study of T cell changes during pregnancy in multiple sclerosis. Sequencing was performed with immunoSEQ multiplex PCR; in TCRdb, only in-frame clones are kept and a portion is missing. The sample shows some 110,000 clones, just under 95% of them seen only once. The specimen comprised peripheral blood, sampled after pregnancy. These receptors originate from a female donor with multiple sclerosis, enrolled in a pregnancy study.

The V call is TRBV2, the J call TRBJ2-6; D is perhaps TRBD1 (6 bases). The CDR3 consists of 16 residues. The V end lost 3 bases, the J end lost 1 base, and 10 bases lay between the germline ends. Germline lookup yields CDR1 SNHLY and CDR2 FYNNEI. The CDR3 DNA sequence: TGTGCCAGCAGTGACATCAGGGGATCTGGGGCCAACGTCCTGACTTTC. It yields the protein CASSDIRGSGANVLTF.

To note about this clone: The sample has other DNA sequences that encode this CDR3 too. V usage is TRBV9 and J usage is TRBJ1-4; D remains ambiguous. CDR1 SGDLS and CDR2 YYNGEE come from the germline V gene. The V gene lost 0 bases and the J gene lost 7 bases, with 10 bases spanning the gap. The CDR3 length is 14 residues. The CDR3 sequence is CASSVGGSGEKLFF. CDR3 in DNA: TGTGCCAGCAGCGTAGGCGGGAGTGGTGAAAAACTGTTTTTT.

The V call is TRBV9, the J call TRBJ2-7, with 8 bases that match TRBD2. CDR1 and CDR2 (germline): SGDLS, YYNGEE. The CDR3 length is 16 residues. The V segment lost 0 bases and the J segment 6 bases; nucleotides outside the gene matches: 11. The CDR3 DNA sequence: TGTGCCAGCAGCGTAGAAATCAGCGGGAGAGGTGCCGAGCAGTACTTC. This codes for CASSVEISGRGAEQYF.

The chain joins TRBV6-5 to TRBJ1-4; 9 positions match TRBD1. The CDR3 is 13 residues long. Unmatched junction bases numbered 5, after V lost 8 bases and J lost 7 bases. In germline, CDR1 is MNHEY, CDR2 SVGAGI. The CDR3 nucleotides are TGTGCCAGCCGGACAGGGGTGGCTGAAAAACTGTTTTTT. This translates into CASRTGVAEKLFF.

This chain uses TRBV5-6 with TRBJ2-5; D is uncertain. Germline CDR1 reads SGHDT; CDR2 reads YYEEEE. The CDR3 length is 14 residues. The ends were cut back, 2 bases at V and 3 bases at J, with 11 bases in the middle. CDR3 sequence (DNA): TGTGCCAGCAGCTTCGACTGGCTTGAAGAGACCCAGTACTTC. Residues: CASSFDWLEETQYF.

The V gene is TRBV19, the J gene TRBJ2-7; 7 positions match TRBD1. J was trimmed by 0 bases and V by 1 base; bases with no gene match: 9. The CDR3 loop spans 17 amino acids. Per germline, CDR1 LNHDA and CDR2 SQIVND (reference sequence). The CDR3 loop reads CASSIVAQGQLSYEQYF. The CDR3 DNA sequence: TGTGCCAGTAGTATAGTCGCACAGGGACAGCTCTCCTACGAGCAGTACTTC.

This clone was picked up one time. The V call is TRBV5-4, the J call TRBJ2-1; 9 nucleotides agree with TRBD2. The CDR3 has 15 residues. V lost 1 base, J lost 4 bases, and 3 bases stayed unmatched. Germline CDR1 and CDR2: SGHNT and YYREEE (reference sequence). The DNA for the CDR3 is TGTGCCAGCAGCTTGCCCCTAGCGGGGTACAATGAGCAGTTCTTC. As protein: CASSLPLAGYNEQFF.

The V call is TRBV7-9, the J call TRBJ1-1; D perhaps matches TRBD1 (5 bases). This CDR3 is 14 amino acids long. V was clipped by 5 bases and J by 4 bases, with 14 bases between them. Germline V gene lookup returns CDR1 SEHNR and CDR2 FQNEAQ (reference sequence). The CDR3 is CASSPFRRGTEAFF. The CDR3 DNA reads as TGTGCCAGCAGCCCCTTCCGGAGGGGCACTGAAGCTTTCTTT.

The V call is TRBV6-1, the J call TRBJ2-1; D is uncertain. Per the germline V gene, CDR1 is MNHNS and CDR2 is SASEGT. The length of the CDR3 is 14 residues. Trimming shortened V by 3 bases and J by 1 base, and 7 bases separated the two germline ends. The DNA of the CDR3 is TGTGCCAGCAGTGAGCGGTCTTCCTACAATGAGCAGTTCTTC. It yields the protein CASSERSSYNEQFF.

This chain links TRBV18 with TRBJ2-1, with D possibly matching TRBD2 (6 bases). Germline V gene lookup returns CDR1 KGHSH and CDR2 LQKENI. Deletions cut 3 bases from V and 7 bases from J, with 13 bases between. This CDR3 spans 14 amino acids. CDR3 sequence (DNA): TGTGCCAGCTCACCGGGGGGTGCTAAAAATGAGCAGTTCTTC. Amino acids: CASSPGGAKNEQFF. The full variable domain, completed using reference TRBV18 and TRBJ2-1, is NAGVMQNPRHLVRRRGQEARLRCSPMKGHSHVYWYRQLPEEGLKFMVYLQKENIIDESGMPKERFSAEFPKEGPSILRIQQVVRGDSAAYFCASSPGGAKNEQFFGPGTRLTVL.

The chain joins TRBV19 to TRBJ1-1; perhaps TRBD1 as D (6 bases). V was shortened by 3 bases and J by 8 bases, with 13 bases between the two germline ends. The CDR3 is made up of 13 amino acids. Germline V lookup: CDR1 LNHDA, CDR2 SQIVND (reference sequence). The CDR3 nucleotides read TGTGCCAGTAGTATTCAGAGGGGGTCAGAAGCTTTCTTT. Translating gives CASSIQRGSEAFF.

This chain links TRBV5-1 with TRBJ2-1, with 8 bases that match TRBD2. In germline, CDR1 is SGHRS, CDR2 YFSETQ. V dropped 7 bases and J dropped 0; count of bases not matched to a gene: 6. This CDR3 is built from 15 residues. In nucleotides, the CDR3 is TGCGCCAGCTTGGCGGGGGGTAGCTCCTACAATGAGCAGTTCTTC. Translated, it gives CASLAGGSSYNEQFF.

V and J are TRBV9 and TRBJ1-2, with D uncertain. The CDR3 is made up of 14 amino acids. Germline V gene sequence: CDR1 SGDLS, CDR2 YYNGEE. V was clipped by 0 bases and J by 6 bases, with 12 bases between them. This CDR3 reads CASSVDLFPDGYTF. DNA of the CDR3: TGTGCCAGCAGCGTAGATCTATTTCCGGATGGCTACACCTTC.

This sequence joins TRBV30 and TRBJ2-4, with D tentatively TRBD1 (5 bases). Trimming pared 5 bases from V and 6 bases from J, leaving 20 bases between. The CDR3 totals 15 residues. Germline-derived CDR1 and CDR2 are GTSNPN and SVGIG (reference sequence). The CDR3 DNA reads TGTGCCTGGGAGCCCCAGGGTTTCGTCGGAAACATTCAGTACTTC. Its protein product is CAWEPQGFVGNIQYF.

The chain's CDR3 is CASSYDRDGQPQHF. CDR3 coding DNA: TGTGCCAGCAGTTACGACAGGGACGGTCAGCCCCAGCATTTT. V and J are TRBV6-5 and TRBJ1-5; 7 bases fit TRBD1. This CDR3 has 14 amino acids. Germline V lookup: CDR1 MNHEY, CDR2 SVGAGI. Trimming took 2 bases from V and 6 from J; bases not matched to a gene: 4.

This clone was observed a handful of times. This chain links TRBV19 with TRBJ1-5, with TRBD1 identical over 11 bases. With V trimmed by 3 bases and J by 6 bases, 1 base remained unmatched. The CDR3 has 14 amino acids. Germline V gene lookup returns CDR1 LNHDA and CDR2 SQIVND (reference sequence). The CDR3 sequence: CASSMGQGGQPQHF. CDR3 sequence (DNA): TGTGCCAGTAGTATGGGACAGGGGGGTCAGCCCCAGCATTTT.

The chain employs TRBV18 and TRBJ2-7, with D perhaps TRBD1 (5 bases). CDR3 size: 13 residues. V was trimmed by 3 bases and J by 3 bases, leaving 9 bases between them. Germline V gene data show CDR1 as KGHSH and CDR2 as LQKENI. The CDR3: CASSPKDSYEQYF. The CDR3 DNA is TGTGCCAGCTCACCCAAAGACAGCTACGAGCAGTACTTC. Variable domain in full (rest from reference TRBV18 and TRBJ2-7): NAGVMQNPRHLVRRRGQEARLRCSPMKGHSHVYWYRQLPEEGLKFMVYLQKENIIDESGMPKERFSAEFPKEGPSILRIQQVVRGDSAAYFCASSPKDSYEQYFGPGTRLTVT.

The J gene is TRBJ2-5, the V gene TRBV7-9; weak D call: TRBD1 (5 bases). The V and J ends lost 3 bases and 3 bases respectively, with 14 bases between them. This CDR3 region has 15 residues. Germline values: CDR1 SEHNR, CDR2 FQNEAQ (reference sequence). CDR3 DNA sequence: TGTGCCAGCAGCTTGGGCAGGGTGTGGGAAGAGACCCAGTACTTC. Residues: CASSLGRVWEETQYF.

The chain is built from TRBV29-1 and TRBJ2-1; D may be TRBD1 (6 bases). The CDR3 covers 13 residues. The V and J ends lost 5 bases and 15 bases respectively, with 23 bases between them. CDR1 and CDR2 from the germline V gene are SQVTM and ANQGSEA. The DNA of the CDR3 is TGCAGCGTTCAACTAAACAGGGTCACGGACCTGTTCTTC. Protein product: CSVQLNRVTDLFF.

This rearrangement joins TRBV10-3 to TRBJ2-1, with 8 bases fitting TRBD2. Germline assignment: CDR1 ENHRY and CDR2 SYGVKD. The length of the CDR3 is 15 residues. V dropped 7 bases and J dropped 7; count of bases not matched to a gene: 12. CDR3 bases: TGTGCCATCATACTAGCGGCGCCTGGGGGGAATGAGCAGTTCTTC. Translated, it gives CAIILAAPGGNEQFF.

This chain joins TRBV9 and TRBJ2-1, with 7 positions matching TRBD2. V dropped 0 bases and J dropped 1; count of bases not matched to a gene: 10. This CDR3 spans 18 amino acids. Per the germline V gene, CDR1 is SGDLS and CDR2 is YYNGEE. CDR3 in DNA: TGTGCCAGCAGCGTAGCGGGGAGGCTAGCGGCGTCCTACAATGAGCAGTTCTTC. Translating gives CASSVAGRLAASYNEQFF.

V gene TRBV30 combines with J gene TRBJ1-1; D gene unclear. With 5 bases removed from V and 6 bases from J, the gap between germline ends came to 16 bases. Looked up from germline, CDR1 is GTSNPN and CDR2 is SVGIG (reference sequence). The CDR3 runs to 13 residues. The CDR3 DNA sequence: TGTGCCTGGGGCCGGACGCGGGTGGCTGAAGCTTTCTTT. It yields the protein CAWGRTRVAEAFF.

CDR3 nucleotide sequence: TGTGCCACCCGACAGGCGACCTATGGCTACACCTTC. Its protein product is CATRQATYGYTF. The chain combines TRBV6-6 with TRBJ1-2; perhaps TRBD1 as D (6 bases). Germline V gene sequence: CDR1 MNHNY, CDR2 SVGAGI (reference sequence). This CDR3 has 12 amino acids. Trimming shortened V by 10 bases and J by 4 bases, and 13 bases separated the two germline ends.

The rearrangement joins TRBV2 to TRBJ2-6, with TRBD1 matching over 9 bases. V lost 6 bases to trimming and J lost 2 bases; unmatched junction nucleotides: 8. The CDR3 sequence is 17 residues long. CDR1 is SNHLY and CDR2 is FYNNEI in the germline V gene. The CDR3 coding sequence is TGTGCCAGCAGGATTCGGGACAGGGAGACTGGGGCCAACGTCCTGACTTTC. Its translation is CASRIRDRETGANVLTF.